Listed here are 26 T cell receptor beta chains from one sample, sequenced in a study of early T cells in non-severe SARS-CoV-2 infection. MiXCR was run by TCRdb on the 5' RACE reads, yielding one entry per CDR3 protein. The table records around 35,000 distinct CDR3 sequences, 5.9% of them present only once. The sample taken for sequencing was whole blood. Every receptor here comes from an adult who was a healthcare worker with PCR-confirmed SARS-CoV-2 infection or an uninfected control (not recorded which).

The V gene is TRBV9, the J gene TRBJ2-2; D not certain. The CDR3 length is 16 residues. Germline lookup yields CDR1 SGDLS and CDR2 YYNGEE. V was pared by 4 bases and J by 6 bases, with 19 bases between. CDR3 amino acids: CASSPRVLVVAGELFF. The CDR3 nucleotides read TGTGCCAGCAGCCCTAGGGTATTAGTGGTGGCCGGGGAGCTGTTTTTT.

The table lists this clonotype with a few counts. This chain links TRBV7-2 with TRBJ2-1; no clear D. Germline V lookup: CDR1 SGHTA, CDR2 FQGNSA. The germline V and J ends were trimmed by 2 bases and 13 bases, with 15 bases remaining between them. This CDR3 is 13 amino acids long. The chain's CDR3 is CASSLLIDGEQFF. The CDR3 DNA reads TGTGCCAGCAGCTTATTGATCGACGGTGAACAGTTCTTC.

This clonotype has a count of ten or more. The gene calls are TRBV4-1 and TRBJ1-2; the D gene is possibly TRBD1 (6 bases). The CDR3 totals 15 residues. V was pared by 0 bases and J by 4 bases, with 12 bases between. Germline CDR1 is MGHRA and CDR2 is YSYEKL. Here the CDR3 DNA reads TGCGCCAGCAGCCAAGAGTGGACAGAGACCTATGGCTACACCTTC. As protein: CASSQEWTETYGYTF.

This clonotype was counted ten times or more. V gene TRBV19 combines with J gene TRBJ1-2; no firm D call. V was shortened by 4 bases and J by 7 bases, with 13 bases between the two germline ends. The V gene's germline CDR1 is LNHDA and CDR2 SQIVND (reference sequence). The CDR3 has 13 amino acids. In nucleotides, the CDR3 is TGTGCCAGTAGTAAGATTCGGGAGACTGGCTACACCTTC. It encodes CASSKIRETGYTF.

The sample holds many counts of this clonotype. The chain is built from TRBV18 and TRBJ2-1; D ambiguous. The CDR3 has 17 residues. Germline CDR1 is KGHSH and CDR2 is LQKENI. With 0 bases removed from V and 9 bases from J, the gap between germline ends came to 21 bases. CDR3 nucleotide sequence: TGTGCCAGCTCACCACCTTGGCGGCGGCCCCCGAATGGTGAGCAGTTCTTC. This codes for CASSPPWRRPPNGEQFF.

CDR3 coding DNA: TGTGCCAGCAGCGTCGGGGCAGGGGGCGAAAACACCATATATTTT. Translation: CASSVGAGGENTIYF. This rearrangement joins TRBV9 to TRBJ1-3, with TRBD1 matching over 8 bases. This CDR3 spans 15 amino acids. CDR1 is SGDLS, CDR2 YYNGEE, per germline. V was pared by 2 bases and J by 6 bases, with 7 bases of the junction left unmatched.

V is TRBV3-1 and J is TRBJ2-1; no reliable D call. CDR1 is LGHDT and CDR2 is YNNKEL in the germline V gene (reference sequence). The length of the CDR3 is 12 residues. The ends were cut back, 1 base at V and 12 bases at J, with 10 bases in the middle. CDR3 sequence reads: CASSQAFYGQFF. The CDR3 coding sequence is TGTGCCAGCAGCCAAGCATTTTACGGGCAGTTCTTC.

The chain couples TRBV28 to TRBJ2-3; D is perhaps TRBD1 (5 bases). The CDR3 sequence is 14 residues long. Germline assignment: CDR1 MDHEN and CDR2 SYDVKM. Trimming cost V 8 bases and J 2 bases, with 14 bases left between them. CDR3 residues: CASEHRQITDTQYF. The CDR3 bases are TGTGCCAGCGAGCACAGACAGATCACAGATACGCAGTATTTT.

This clonotype has at least ten counts. This sequence joins TRBV30 and TRBJ2-5; 7 bases map to TRBD1. V trimming: 5 bases; J trimming: 5 bases; junction bases outside the gene matches: 8. The CDR3 consists of 13 residues. The germline V gene has CDR1 GTSNPN and CDR2 SVGIG (reference sequence). The CDR3 nucleotides are TGTGCCTGGGACCGGACAGGCCGTGAGACCCAGTACTTC. Residues: CAWDRTGRETQYF. Variable domain in full (rest from reference TRBV30 and TRBJ2-5): SQTIHQWPATLVQPVGSPLSLECTVEGTSNPNLYWYRQAAGRGLQLLFYSVGIGQISSEVPQNLSASRPQDRQFILSSKKLLLSDSGFYLCAWDRTGRETQYFGPGTRLLVL.

This clonotype was counted many times. J is TRBJ2-3 and V is TRBV12-3 or TRBV12-4, with 9 bases fitting TRBD2. This CDR3 has 16 amino acids. The ends lost 4 bases at V and 2 bases at J; junction bases unmatched: 7. The CDR3 reads CASSSSGRRVTDTQYF. The CDR3 bases are TGTGCCAGCAGTTCAAGCGGGAGGAGGGTCACAGATACGCAGTATTTT.

This clonotype was seen repeatedly, ten times or more. An end of the junction differs from the germline gene, which may be a read error. The V call is TRBV20-1, the J call TRBJ1-2; TRBD1 matches 8 bases. Per germline, CDR1 DFQATT and CDR2 SNEGSKA (reference sequence). This CDR3 spans 13 amino acids. Written as DNA, the CDR3 is TGCAGTGCACCGACAGGGGTCTTATCTTCCTCTCTTTTC. Translating gives CSAPTGVLSSSLF.

This clonotype has a count of ten or more. The chain is built from TRBV9 and TRBJ1-6; D might be TRBD1 (5 bases). CDR3 size: 14 residues. Between the trimmed V and J ends, which lost 0 bases and 5 bases, there was a span of 6 bases. The V gene's germline CDR1 is SGDLS and CDR2 YYNGEE. CDR3 sequence reads: CASSVDRNNSPLHF. The CDR3 region has the DNA TGTGCCAGCAGCGTAGACAGGAATAATTCACCCCTCCACTTT.

This clonotype was detected many times. This chain joins TRBV28 and TRBJ2-2; TRBD1 matches at 8 bases. The CDR3 is 16 amino acids. J was trimmed by 3 bases and V by 7 bases; bases with no gene match: 10. Germline V lookup: CDR1 MDHEN, CDR2 SYDVKM. The CDR3 nucleotides are TGTGCCAGCAAGTCCACCGGGACAGGCTACACCGGGGAGCTGTTTTTT. As protein: CASKSTGTGYTGELFF.

This clonotype counts as medium-sized. This chain links TRBV25-1 with TRBJ2-2, with 9 positions matching TRBD1. The V segment lost 2 bases and the J segment 3 bases; nucleotides outside the gene matches: 1. The CDR3 has 15 residues. Germline CDR1 and CDR2: MGHDK and SYGVNS. CDR3 protein: CASSEGDRDTGELFF. The DNA for the CDR3 is TGTGCCAGCAGTGAAGGGGACAGGGACACCGGGGAGCTGTTTTTT.

This clonotype occurred many times. The chain combines TRBV11-2 with TRBJ2-6; TRBD2 matches at 7 bases. The CDR3 extends over 16 amino acids. J was trimmed by 4 bases and V by 1 base; bases with no gene match: 4. Germline CDR1 is SGHAT and CDR2 is FQNNGV. CDR3 in DNA: TGTGCCAGCAGCTTAGTCCCCGGGAGGGGGGCCAACGTCCTGACTTTC. It yields the protein CASSLVPGRGANVLTF.

The table lists this clonotype with many counts. V usage is TRBV19 and J usage is TRBJ2-3, with 11 bases fitting TRBD2. The junction had 12 bases not matched to a gene; V was cut back by 3 bases and J by 1 base. The CDR3 covers 19 residues. Germline V gene lookup returns CDR1 LNHDA and CDR2 SQIVND (reference sequence). The DNA of the CDR3 is TGTGCCAGTAGTATCGGGACTAAGACGGGACTAGCGGGCACAGATACGCAGTATTTT. Protein: CASSIGTKTGLAGTDTQYF.

This clonotype occurred many times. The rearrangement uses TRBV6-5 and TRBJ2-7; TRBD2 might be the D (6 bases). Trimming took off 6 bases at V and 7 bases at J, with 13 bases between the two ends. CDR1 is MNHEY, CDR2 SVGAGI, per germline. CDR3 length: 12 amino acids. In nucleotides, the CDR3 is TGTGCCAGCAGCCCTGGGGGGAGGGAGCAGTACTTC. Its protein is CASSPGGREQYF.

This clonotype was counted only a few times. The rearrangement links TRBV11-2 to TRBJ2-7, with TRBD2 as a possible D gene (5 bases). In germline, CDR1 is SGHAT, CDR2 FQNNGV. The V gene lost 1 base and the J gene lost 1 base, with 8 bases spanning the gap. The CDR3 consists of 14 residues. The CDR3 reads CASSLAEGSYEQYF. DNA for the CDR3: TGTGCCAGCAGCTTAGCAGAGGGATCCTACGAGCAGTACTTC.

This clonotype was seen a few times. The chain couples TRBV21-1 to TRBJ2-7; TRBD1, the table's D call, lacks a check against the DNA. TRBV21-1 counts as a pseudogene. CDR3 size: 16 residues. The CDR3 reads CASSAPDRDISYEQYF. DNA of the CDR3: TGTGCCAGCAGCGCTCCAGACAGGGACATCAGCTACGAGCAGTACTTC.

This clonotype occurred a few times. V and J are TRBV19 and TRBJ2-2, with 9 positions matching TRBD2. With 5 bases clipped from V and 5 bases from J, the junction kept 9 bases outside the gene matches. CDR3 length equals 16 residues. Germline V lookup: CDR1 LNHDA, CDR2 SQIVND (reference sequence). DNA of the CDR3: TGTGCCAGTAGTCCCCGGGTAGCGGGAGAAACCGGGGAGCTGTTTTTT. Residues: CASSPRVAGETGELFF. Based on the CDR3 plus reference TRBV19 and TRBJ2-2, the full variable domain is DGGITQSPKYLFRKEGQNVTLSCEQNLNHDAMYWYRQDPGQGLRLIYYSQIVNDFQKGDIAEGYSVSREKKESFPLTVTSAQKNPTAFYLCASSPRVAGETGELFFGEGSRLTVL.

This clonotype was observed many times. The CDR3 coding sequence is TGTGCCAGCAGCCTCGACCTACCTAATAGGGGAGGGCCGGGGCCAGATACGCAGTATTTT. It codes for CASSLDLPNRGGPGPDTQYF. The chain carries TRBV7-9 and TRBJ2-3, with 7 bases that match TRBD2. Germline V gene sequence: CDR1 SEHNR, CDR2 FQNEAQ (reference sequence). J was trimmed by 4 bases and V by 5 bases; bases with no gene match: 24. The CDR3 contains 20 residues.

This clonotype showed up many times. The CDR3 nucleotides are TGTGCCAGCAGTTTTTATGACAGTACCCTAGGCAATGAGCAGTTCTTC. Its translation: CASSFYDSTLGNEQFF. The chain joins TRBV27 to TRBJ2-1; D might be TRBD1 (5 bases). Trimming pared 3 bases from V and 6 bases from J, leaving 18 bases between. CDR3 length equals 16 residues. Per the germline V gene, CDR1 is MNHEY and CDR2 is SMNVEV (reference sequence).

This clonotype was picked up many times. The V call is TRBV4-2, the J call TRBJ2-5; D is perhaps TRBD2 (5 bases). The germline V gene encodes CDR1 LGHNA and CDR2 YNFKEQ. V shed 1 base and J shed 1 base, with 10 bases lying between them. This CDR3 is built from 15 residues. The chain's CDR3 is CASSQVWSGQETQYF. CDR3 in DNA: TGTGCCAGCAGCCAAGTCTGGAGCGGCCAAGAGACCCAGTACTTC.

This clonotype was seen at least ten times. The rearrangement joins TRBV12-3 or TRBV12-4 to TRBJ2-2; the D gene is possibly TRBD2 (6 bases). The CDR3 is made up of 15 amino acids. V was cut by 3 bases and J by 4 bases, with 12 bases left in between. The CDR3 here is CASSFGLWGTGELFF. CDR3 coding DNA: TGTGCCAGCAGTTTCGGACTATGGGGCACCGGGGAGCTGTTTTTT.

At least ten counts were recorded for this clonotype. V gene TRBV6-1 combines with J gene TRBJ2-2, with TRBD1 as a possible D gene (6 bases). The CDR3 length is 16 residues. With 2 bases removed from V and 1 base from J, the gap between germline ends came to 11 bases. CDR1 is MNHNS and CDR2 is SASEGT in the germline V gene. As DNA, the CDR3 is TGTGCCAGCAGTGAACCAAGGACAGAGAACACCGGGGAGCTGTTTTTT. This translates into CASSEPRTENTGELFF.

This clonotype came up many times. The J gene is TRBJ2-7, the V gene TRBV20-1; 13 bases align to TRBD2. V shed 6 bases and J 2 bases; nucleotides not matched to a gene: 7. CDR3 length: 15 residues. The germline CDR1 and CDR2 sequences are DFQATT and SNEGSKA (reference sequence). CDR3 bases: TGCAGTGCCCACGGACTAGCGGGAGTCCCCTACGAGCAGTACTTC. Amino acids: CSAHGLAGVPYEQYF.